Listed below are T cell receptor beta chains from one sample, sequenced in a study of blood T cell repertoires in COVID-19. TCRdb's copy holds only in-frame clones and misses some; the assay was immunoSEQ multiplex PCR. The sample has about 46,000 clones, 80% to 90% seen once. The sample consisted of peripheral blood. All receptors come from a man in his forties or fifties with acute or convalescent COVID-19. The CDR3 runs from the conserved cysteine through the conserved F or W. The D gene is left open where the match is weak. Clone size is not always given. Where it is, it says once, few, many or a class for expanded clones.

cdr3_aa,cdr3_nt,clone_size,v_call,j_call,d_call
CASSPSHGNQPQHF,TGTGCCAGCAGTCCATCCCACGGGAATCAGCCCCAGCATTTT,.,TRBV6-5,TRBJ1-5,.
CASSQRELGDTQYF,TGTGCCAGCTCCCAGCGGGAGCTTGGAGATACGCAGTATTTT,.,TRBV11-3,TRBJ2-3,TRBD2
CASRPDGGAYNEQFF,TGTGCCAGCAGGCCGGACGGGGGGGCCTACAATGAGCAGTTCTTC,.,TRBV6-4,TRBJ2-1,TRBD2
CASSRLLQGLMNTEAFF,TGTGCCAGCAGCCGACTCCTACAGGGCCTCATGAACACTGAAGCTTTCTTT,.,TRBV11-2,TRBJ1-1,.
CASSVGEGPGELFF,TGTGCCAGCAGCGTCGGGGAGGGCCCCGGGGAGCTGTTTTTT,.,TRBV9,TRBJ2-2,TRBD2
CSATSGLNTGELFF,TGCAGCGCGACTAGCGGGTTGAACACCGGGGAGCTGTTTTTT,.,TRBV29-1,TRBJ2-2,TRBD2
CASSLAGLAGEEQFF,TGTGCCAGCAGCTTAGCGGGACTAGCGGGAGAGGAGCAGTTCTTC,once,TRBV7-2,TRBJ2-1,TRBD2
CASSDLEGSPNEQFF,TGCGCCAGCAGTGATTTGGAGGGGAGCCCAAATGAGCAGTTCTTC,few,TRBV10-2,TRBJ2-1,.
CASSFLQGSGETQYF,TGCGCCAGCAGCTTTCTACAGGGGTCTGGGGAGACCCAGTACTTC,.,TRBV5-1,TRBJ2-5,TRBD1
CASRDNPGNTIYF,TGTGCCAGCAGGGACAATCCTGGAAACACCATATATTTT,.,TRBV2,TRBJ1-3,.
CASSEGARGYTF,TGTGCCAGCAGTGAAGGAGCTCGGGGCTACACCTTC,.,TRBV6-1,TRBJ1-2,.
CASSALTSGRYGEQFF,TGTGCCAGCAGCGCTCTTACTAGCGGGAGATATGGAGAGCAGTTCTTC,.,TRBV11-2,TRBJ2-1,TRBD2
CASSYGRGTEAFF,TGTGCCAGCAGTTACGGCAGGGGGACTGAAGCTTTCTTT,.,TRBV6-5,TRBJ1-1,TRBD1
CASSVTGTRGETQYF,TGTGCCAGCAGCGTCACCGGGACTAGGGGAGAGACCCAGTACTTC,.,TRBV7-2,TRBJ2-5,TRBD2
CASSLTPPGAGNTIYF,TGTGCCAGCAGCCTAACACCCCCAGGGGCCGGAAACACCATATATTTT,.,TRBV11-2,TRBJ1-3,.
CASSQDIGAGLAGGTETQYF,TGCGCCAGCAGCCAAGATATCGGGGCGGGACTAGCGGGTGGAACAGAGACCCAGTACTTC,.,TRBV4-3,TRBJ2-5,TRBD2
CATSLGQSNYGYTF,TGTGCCACCAGTCTGGGACAGAGTAACTATGGCTACACCTTC,.,TRBV15,TRBJ1-2,TRBD1
CASSLAQGRQPQHF,TGTGCCAGCAGCCTTGCGCAGGGGCGGCAGCCCCAGCATTTT,.,TRBV6-6,TRBJ1-5,.
CASSLDLTSAEQYF,TGTGCCAGCAGCTTAGATCTAACTAGCGCCGAGCAGTACTTC,.,TRBV11-2,TRBJ2-7,TRBD2
CASSPWTGAHSGNTIYF,TGTGCCAGCAGTCCCTGGACAGGAGCCCACTCTGGAAACACCATATATTTT,once,TRBV6-6,TRBJ1-3,TRBD1
CASSPRGAGEQFF,TGTGCCAGCTCACCCCGGGGGGCCGGTGAGCAGTTCTTC,.,TRBV18,TRBJ2-1,.
CASSLGDNSGNTIYF,TGTGCCAGCAGCTTGGGGGACAACTCTGGAAACACCATATATTTT,.,TRBV5-4,TRBJ1-3,.
CASSLGGTGYTPQHF,TGTGCCAGCAGTTTGGGGGGGACAGGGTATACGCCCCAGCATTTT,.,TRBV6-2/TRBV6-3,TRBJ1-5,TRBD1
CASSMRVVETQYF,TGTGCCAGTAGTATGCGGGTTGTAGAGACCCAGTACTTC,.,TRBV19,TRBJ2-5,.
CASSLRGEMLYYTF,TGTGCCAGCAGTCTCCGTGGAGAGATGTTATACTACACCTTC,.,TRBV6-2/TRBV6-3,TRBJ1-2,.
CASSLPGVANTGELFF,TGTGCCAGCAGTTTACCGGGAGTCGCGAACACCGGGGAGCTGTTTTTT,.,TRBV28,TRBJ2-2,.
CASSLWPGGADTEAFF,TGTGCCAGCAGCTTATGGCCAGGGGGCGCGGACACTGAAGCTTTCTTT,.,TRBV7-8,TRBJ1-1,TRBD1
CASSLQGRSKVEQYF,TGTGCCAGCAGCTTACAGGGTCGAAGCAAAGTCGAGCAGTACTTC,.,TRBV13,TRBJ2-7,.
CASSLDRGLARYTF,TGTGCCAGCAGCCTGGACAGGGGCTTGGCCCGCTACACCTTC,.,TRBV5-4,TRBJ1-2,TRBD1
CASSSNYEQYF,TGTGCCAGCAGCTCTAACTACGAGCAGTACTTC,.,TRBV7-2,TRBJ2-7,.
CASSLDVLYAF,TGTGCCAGCAGCCTAGACGTACTCTACGCCTTC,.,TRBV3-1/TRBV3-2,TRBJ1-2,.
CATSPGRGAGYGYTF,TGTGCCACCTCACCCGGCAGGGGCGCGGGCTATGGCTACACCTTC,.,TRBV6-5,TRBJ1-2,.
CASWTGHSGNTIYF,TGTGCCAGTTGGACAGGCCACTCTGGAAACACCATATATTTT,.,TRBV19,TRBJ1-3,TRBD1
CASSLRQGRETQYF,TGTGCCAGCAGCCTGCGACAGGGACGAGAGACCCAGTACTTC,.,TRBV5-8,TRBJ2-5,TRBD1
CASSRTGGGGEKLFF,TGTGCCAGCAGCCGGACAGGGGGTGGTGGTGAAAAACTGTTTTTT,.,TRBV7-2,TRBJ1-4,TRBD1